This passage covers 7 T cell receptor beta chains from one sample sequenced in a study of T cells in Graves' hyperthyroidism and ophthalmopathy. RNA transcripts yielded amplified TCR beta CDR3 regions. TCR CDR3 regions were first amplified by RT-PCR with HTBI primers. TCRdb recomputed calls from the multiplex PCR reads with MiXCR, one row per CDR3 protein. Here the sample spans around 700,000 distinct CDR3 sequences, 18% being singletons. The sample comprised blood. These TCRs come from a woman between 45 and 65 years old with Graves' hyperthyroidism that later progressed to Graves' ophthalmopathy.

This clonotype was detected many times. The rearrangement links TRBV3-1 to TRBJ2-3, with 7 bases aligning to TRBD1. There are 15 residues in the CDR3. Germline trimming cut 4 bases from V and 0 bases from J; bases unmatched to any gene: 4. Germline loops: CDR1 LGHDT, CDR2 YNNKEL (reference sequence). CDR3 region: CASSLPTGSTDTQYF. DNA of the CDR3: TGTGCCAGCAGCCTCCCGACAGGGAGCACAGATACGCAGTATTTT.

Only a few counts were recorded for this clonotype. V is TRBV20-1 and J is TRBJ1-4; D gene unclear. The germline gives CDR1 DFQATT, CDR2 SNEGSKA (reference sequence). Trimming pared 6 bases from V and 11 bases from J, leaving 22 bases between. This CDR3 has 14 residues. CDR3 nucleotide sequence: TGCAGTGCGCCGTTAACCACCAAGGTTGGGAAACTGTTTTTT. Protein sequence: CSAPLTTKVGKLFF.

This clonotype was recorded at least ten times. The gene calls are TRBV20-1 and TRBJ2-1, with TRBD2 matching over 9 bases. The CDR3 spans 15 residues. J was trimmed by 0 bases and V by 6 bases; bases with no gene match: 6. Germline CDR1 and CDR2: DFQATT and SNEGSKA (reference sequence). This CDR3 reads CSAPTSGSSYNEQFF. The CDR3, as DNA: TGCAGTGCCCCGACTAGCGGCAGCTCCTACAATGAGCAGTTCTTC.

The V call is TRBV12-3 or TRBV12-4, the J call TRBJ1-2; no reliable D call. V was shortened by 1 base and J by 8 bases, with 8 bases between the two germline ends. The CDR3 has 12 residues. The CDR3 nucleotides read TGTGCCAGCAGTTTAGGAAGGGTGGGCTACACCTTC. Protein product: CASSLGRVGYTF.

The genes are TRBV3-1 and TRBJ2-3; tentatively, D is TRBD1 or TRBD2 (5 bases each). The CDR3 sequence is 16 residues long. V lost 3 bases to trimming and J lost 0 bases, with 13 bases between them. Germline V gives CDR1 LGHDT, CDR2 YNNKEL (reference sequence). CDR3 residues: CASSQEARVSTDTQYF. DNA of the CDR3: TGTGCCAGCAGCCAGGAGGCCAGGGTAAGCACAGATACGCAGTATTTT.

Many counts were recorded for this clonotype. The chain couples TRBV20-1 to TRBJ1-1; 7 nucleotides match TRBD1. This CDR3 is 13 amino acids long. Germline assignment: CDR1 DFQATT and CDR2 SNEGSKA (reference sequence). J was trimmed by 6 bases and V by 5 bases; bases with no gene match: 9. The CDR3: CSARDTGESEAFF. The CDR3 region has the DNA TGCAGTGCTCGGGATACAGGGGAATCTGAAGCTTTCTTT.

CDR3 bases: TGCAGTGCTAGAGCCCAGCGGGGGGGCAACACAGATACGCAGTATTTT. As protein: CSARAQRGGNTDTQYF. The J gene is TRBJ2-3, the V gene TRBV20-1, with TRBD2 matching 10 bases. The CDR3 contains 16 residues. Germline loops: CDR1 DFQATT, CDR2 SNEGSKA (reference sequence). J gave up 2 bases and V 1 base, and 6 bases lay outside the gene matches.